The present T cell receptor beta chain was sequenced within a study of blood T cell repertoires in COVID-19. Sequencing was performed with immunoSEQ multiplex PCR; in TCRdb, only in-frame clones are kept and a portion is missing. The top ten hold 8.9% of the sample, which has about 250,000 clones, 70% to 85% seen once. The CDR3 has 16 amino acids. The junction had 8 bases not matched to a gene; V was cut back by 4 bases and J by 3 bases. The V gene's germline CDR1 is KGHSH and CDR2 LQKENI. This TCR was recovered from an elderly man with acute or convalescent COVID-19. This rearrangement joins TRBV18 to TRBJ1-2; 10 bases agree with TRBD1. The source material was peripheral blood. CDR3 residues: CASSLRGQGDYYGYTF. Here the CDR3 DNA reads TGTGCCAGCTCACTACGTGGACAGGGGGATTACTATGGCTACACCTTC.